The T cell receptor (beta chain) described here comes from a study of identical twins. TCRdb re-called the 5' RACE reads through MiXCR, storing one row per CDR3 protein. This sample has approximately 500,000 distinct CDR3 sequences, with 20% to 25% found just once. This CDR3 region has 11 residues. Trimming took 6 bases from V and 7 from J, leaving 4 bases between them. This sample also belongs to another study, concerning T cells expressing NK-cell markers.

Sequencing was done on a sample of CD4+ T cells sorted from blood. The source is a woman aged 18-35 years in good health. The gene calls are TRBV12-3 or TRBV12-4 and TRBJ1-6; D gene unclear. Written as DNA, the CDR3 is TGTGCCAGCAGACGCAATTCACCCCTCCACTTT. Amino acid sequence: CASRRNSPLHF.